This T cell receptor beta chain was recovered during a study of neoadjuvant anti-PD-1 for oral cavity cancer. Across the study: Nivolumab at 3 mg/kg was mostly given biweekly, three to four doses, pre-surgery.

This clone was observed a few times. Its target is not known. Patients had HPV-negative, locally advanced oral cavity squamous cell carcinoma. Notes on the study in general: Post-nivolumab, blood T cell clonality was significantly elevated in non-responders.

Only in-frame clones appear in the TCRdb table, and some are missing; sequencing was by immunoSEQ multiplex PCR. Seen here are 14,000 to 15,000 clones, about 70% observed once, and the top ten hold under 3.5%. Germline CDR1 SNHLY, CDR2 FYNNEI. The V end was cut by 6 bases, the J end by 9 bases, with 9 bases between. The CDR3 runs to 10 residues. This chain links TRBV2 with TRBJ2-7; D ambiguous. Here the sequenced sample was PBMCs, taken before nivolumab (anti-PD-1) treatment. This clonotype was sampled from a person between 40 and 80 years old with oral cavity squamous cell carcinoma. CDR3 coding DNA: TGTGCCAGCAGGACGGGTGTGCAGTACTTC. It is translated as CASRTGVQYF. The full variable domain, rest sourced from reference TRBV2 and TRBJ2-7, is EPEVTQTPSHQVTQMGQEVILRCVPISNHLYFYWYRQILGQKVEFLVSFYNNEISEKSEIFDDQFSVERPDGSNFTLKIRSTKLEDSAMYFCASRTGVQYFGPGTRLTVT.